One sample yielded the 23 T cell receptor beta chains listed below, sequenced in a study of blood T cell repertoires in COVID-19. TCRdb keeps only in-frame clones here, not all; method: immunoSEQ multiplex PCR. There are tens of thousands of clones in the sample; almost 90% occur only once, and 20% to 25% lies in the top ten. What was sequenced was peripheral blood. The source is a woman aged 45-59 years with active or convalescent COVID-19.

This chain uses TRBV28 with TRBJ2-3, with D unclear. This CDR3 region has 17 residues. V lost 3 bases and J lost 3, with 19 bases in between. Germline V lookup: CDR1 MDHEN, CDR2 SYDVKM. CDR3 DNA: TGTGCCAGCAGTTTTCACAGAGACCCATCTGGGACAGATACGCAGTATTTT. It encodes CASSFHRDPSGTDTQYF.

This CDR3 reads CASSVEAGSIQYF. CDR3 bases: TGTGCCAGCAGCGTAGAAGCGGGGAGCATTCAGTACTTC. The genes are TRBV9 and TRBJ2-4, with 7 bases aligning to TRBD2. The germline V gene encodes CDR1 SGDLS and CDR2 YYNGEE. This CDR3 region has 13 residues. The junction had 3 bases not matched to a gene; V was cut back by 0 bases and J by 9 bases.

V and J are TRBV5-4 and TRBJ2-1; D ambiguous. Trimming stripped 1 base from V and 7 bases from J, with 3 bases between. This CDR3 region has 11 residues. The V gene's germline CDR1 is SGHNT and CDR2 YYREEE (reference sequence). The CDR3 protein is CASSLRNEQFF. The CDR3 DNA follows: TGTGCCAGCAGCTTGCGTAATGAGCAGTTCTTC.

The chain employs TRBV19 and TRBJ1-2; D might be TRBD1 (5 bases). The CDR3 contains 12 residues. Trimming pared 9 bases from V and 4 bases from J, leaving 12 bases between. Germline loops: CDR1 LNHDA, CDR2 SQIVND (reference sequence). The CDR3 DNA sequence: TGTGCCAGCACCGACAGAGCCTATGGCTACACCTTC. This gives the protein CASTDRAYGYTF.

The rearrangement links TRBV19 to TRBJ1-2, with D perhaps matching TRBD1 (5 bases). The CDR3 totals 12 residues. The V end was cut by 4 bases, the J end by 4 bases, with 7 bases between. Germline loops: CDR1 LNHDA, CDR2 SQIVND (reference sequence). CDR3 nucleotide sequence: TGTGCCAGTAGTAGGACACCCTATGGCTACACCTTC. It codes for CASSRTPYGYTF.

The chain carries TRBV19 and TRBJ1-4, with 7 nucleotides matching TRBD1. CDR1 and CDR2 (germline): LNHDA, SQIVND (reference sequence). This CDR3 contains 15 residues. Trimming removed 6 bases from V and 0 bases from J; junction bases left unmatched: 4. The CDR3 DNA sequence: TGTGCCAGTAGCCGACAGGGAGCAACTAATGAAAAACTGTTTTTT. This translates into CASSRQGATNEKLFF.

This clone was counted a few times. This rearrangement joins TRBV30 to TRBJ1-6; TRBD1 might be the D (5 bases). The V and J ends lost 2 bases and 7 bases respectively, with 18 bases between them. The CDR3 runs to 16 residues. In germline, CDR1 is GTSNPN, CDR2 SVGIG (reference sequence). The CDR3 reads CAWSSRTGTGNSPLHF. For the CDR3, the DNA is TGTGCCTGGAGTTCTCGCACCGGGACTGGGAATTCACCCCTCCACTTT.

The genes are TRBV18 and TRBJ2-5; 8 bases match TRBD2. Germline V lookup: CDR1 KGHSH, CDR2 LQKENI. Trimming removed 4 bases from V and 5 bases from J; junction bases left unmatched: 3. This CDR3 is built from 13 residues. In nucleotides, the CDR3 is TGTGCCAGCTCACAGCGGGAGTGGGAGACCCAGTACTTC. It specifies CASSQREWETQYF.

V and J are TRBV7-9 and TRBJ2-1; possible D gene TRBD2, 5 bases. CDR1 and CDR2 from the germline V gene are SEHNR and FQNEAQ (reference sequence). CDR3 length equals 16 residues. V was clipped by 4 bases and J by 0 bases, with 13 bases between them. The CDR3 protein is CASSSGSSFSYNEQFF. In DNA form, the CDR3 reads TGTGCCAGCAGCTCGGGATCGTCTTTCTCCTACAATGAGCAGTTCTTC.

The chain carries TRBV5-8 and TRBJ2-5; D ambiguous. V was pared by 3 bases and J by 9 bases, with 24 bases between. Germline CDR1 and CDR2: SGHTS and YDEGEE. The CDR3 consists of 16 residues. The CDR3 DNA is TGTGCCAGCAGCTCCCAGCCGACGGAATCAAGAGACTCCCAGTACTTC. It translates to CASSSQPTESRDSQYF.

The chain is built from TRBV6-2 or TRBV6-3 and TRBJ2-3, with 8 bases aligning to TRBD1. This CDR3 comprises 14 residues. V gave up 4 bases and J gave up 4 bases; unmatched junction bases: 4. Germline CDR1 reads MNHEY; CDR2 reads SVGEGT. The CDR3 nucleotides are TGTGCCAGCAGTTTCAGGGGGCGAGCAGATACGCAGTATTTT. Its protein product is CASSFRGRADTQYF.

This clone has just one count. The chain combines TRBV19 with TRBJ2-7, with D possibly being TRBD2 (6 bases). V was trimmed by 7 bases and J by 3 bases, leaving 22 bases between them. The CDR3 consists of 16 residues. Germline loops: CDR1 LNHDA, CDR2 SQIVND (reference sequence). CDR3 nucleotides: TGTGCCAGTACCCATCGGCCGGGAGCCTCGTTCTACGAGCAGTACTTC. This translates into CASTHRPGASFYEQYF.

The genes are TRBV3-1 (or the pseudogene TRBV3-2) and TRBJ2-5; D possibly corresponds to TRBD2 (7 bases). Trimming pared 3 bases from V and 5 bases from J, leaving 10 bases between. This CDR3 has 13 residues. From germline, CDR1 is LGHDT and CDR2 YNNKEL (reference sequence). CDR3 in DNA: TGTGCCAGCAGCCAGGAGGGGGGGGAGACCCAGTACTTC. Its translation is CASSQEGGETQYF.

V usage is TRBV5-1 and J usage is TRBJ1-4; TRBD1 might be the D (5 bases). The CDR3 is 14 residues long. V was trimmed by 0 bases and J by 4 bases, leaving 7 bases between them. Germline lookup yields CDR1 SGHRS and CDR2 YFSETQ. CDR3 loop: CASSLGQINEKLFF. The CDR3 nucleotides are TGCGCCAGCAGCTTGGGACAGATTAATGAAAAACTGTTTTTT.

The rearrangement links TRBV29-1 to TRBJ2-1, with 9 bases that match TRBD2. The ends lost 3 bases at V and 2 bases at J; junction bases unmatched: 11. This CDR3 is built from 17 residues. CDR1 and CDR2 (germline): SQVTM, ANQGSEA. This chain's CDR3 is CSVDWRLAGFPYNEQFF. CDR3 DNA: TGCAGCGTTGATTGGCGCCTAGCGGGGTTCCCCTACAATGAGCAGTTCTTC.

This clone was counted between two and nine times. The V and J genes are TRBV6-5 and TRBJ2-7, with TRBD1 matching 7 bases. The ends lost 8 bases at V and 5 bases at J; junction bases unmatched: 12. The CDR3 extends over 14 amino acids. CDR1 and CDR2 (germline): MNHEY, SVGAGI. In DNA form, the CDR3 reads TGTGCCAGCTACGTCAGGGGGATGGTCAACGAGCAGTACTTC. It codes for CASYVRGMVNEQYF.

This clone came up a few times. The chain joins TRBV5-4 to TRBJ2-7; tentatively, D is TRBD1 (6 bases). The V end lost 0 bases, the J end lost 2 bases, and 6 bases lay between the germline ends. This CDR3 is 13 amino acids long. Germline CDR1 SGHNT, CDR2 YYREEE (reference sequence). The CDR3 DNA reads TGTGCCAGCAGCTTGGACAGGGCCTACGAGCAGTACTTC. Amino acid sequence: CASSLDRAYEQYF. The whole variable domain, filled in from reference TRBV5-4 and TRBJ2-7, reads ETGVTQSPTHLIKTRGQQVTLRCSSQSGHNTVSWYQQALGQGPQFIFQYYREEENGRGNFPPRFSGLQFPNYSSELNVNALELDDSALYLCASSLDRAYEQYFGPGTRLTVT.

The CDR3 DNA reads TGTGCCAGCAGCCAACTAGCGGGAGGGAGTTGGTCCTACGAGCAGTACTTC. Its translation: CASSQLAGGSWSYEQYF. The V and J genes are TRBV27 and TRBJ2-7, with TRBD2 matching 13 bases. CDR1 and CDR2 (germline): MNHEY, SMNVEV (reference sequence). There are 17 residues in the CDR3. The V gene end was trimmed by 6 bases and the J gene end by 1 base; junction bases not matched to a gene: 9.

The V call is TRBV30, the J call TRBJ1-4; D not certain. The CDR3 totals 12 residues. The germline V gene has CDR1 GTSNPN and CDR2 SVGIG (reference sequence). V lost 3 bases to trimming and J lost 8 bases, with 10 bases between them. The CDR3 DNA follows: TGTGCCTGGAGCCCCGATCAGGAAAAACTGTTTTTT. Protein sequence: CAWSPDQEKLFF. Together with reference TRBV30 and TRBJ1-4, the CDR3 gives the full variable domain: SQTIHQWPATLVQPVGSPLSLECTVEGTSNPNLYWYRQAAGRGLQLLFYSVGIGQISSEVPQNLSASRPQDRQFILSSKKLLLSDSGFYLCAWSPDQEKLFFGSGTQLSVL.

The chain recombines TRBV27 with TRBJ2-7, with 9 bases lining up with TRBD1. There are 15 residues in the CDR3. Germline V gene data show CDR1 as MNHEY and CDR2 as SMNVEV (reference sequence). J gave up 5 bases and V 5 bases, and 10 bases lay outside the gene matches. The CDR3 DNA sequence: TGTGCCAGCAGTGTCAGCCGGGACAGGGCCCACGAGCAGTACTTC. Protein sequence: CASSVSRDRAHEQYF.

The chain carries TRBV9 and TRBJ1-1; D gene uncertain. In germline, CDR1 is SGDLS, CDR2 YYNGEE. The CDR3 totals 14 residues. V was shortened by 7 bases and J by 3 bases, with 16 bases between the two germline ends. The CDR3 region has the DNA TGTGCCAGCTCACTTCTGTCCCGTGACACTGAAGCTTTCTTT. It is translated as CASSLLSRDTEAFF.

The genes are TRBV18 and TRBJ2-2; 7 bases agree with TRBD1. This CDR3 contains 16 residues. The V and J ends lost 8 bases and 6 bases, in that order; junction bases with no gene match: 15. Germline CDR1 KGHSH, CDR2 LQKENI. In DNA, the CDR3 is TGTGCCAGCACCCAAACTCCGACAGGGCCCTCCGGGGAGCTGTTTTTT. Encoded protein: CASTQTPTGPSGELFF.

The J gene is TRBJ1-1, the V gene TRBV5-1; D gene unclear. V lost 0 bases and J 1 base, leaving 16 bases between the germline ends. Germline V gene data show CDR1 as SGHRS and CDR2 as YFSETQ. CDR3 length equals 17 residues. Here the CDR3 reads CASSLVLGGRQNTEAFF. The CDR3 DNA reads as TGCGCCAGCAGCTTGGTACTCGGCGGCCGGCAGAACACTGAAGCTTTCTTT.